The source of this T cell receptor (beta chain) is a study of Graves' ophthalmopathy and Graves' hyperthyroidism. Study context: Ahead of any treatment, peripheral blood was obtained at the initial diagnosis.

This clonotype was counted many times. Its antigen is still unknown. Hyperthyroidism is called stable when no ophthalmopathy develops within 18 months of follow-up. Scientists amplified the TCR beta CDR3 regions from RNA transcripts. First-round RT-PCR used HTBI primers; second-round multiplex PCR followed. TCRdb recomputed calls from the multiplex PCR reads with MiXCR, one row per CDR3 protein. The sample carries about 420,000 distinct CDR3 sequences, under 25% recorded once. Germline values: CDR1 PRHDT, CDR2 FYEKMQ (reference sequence). The CDR3 spans 14 residues. V lost 4 bases and J lost 4, with 13 bases in between. Whole-study findings and limits: An approximately 82% specificity and 87.88% sensitivity were achieved by a 13-signature model that separated ophthalmopathy from stable hyperthyroidism.

The sequenced sample was peripheral blood. V usage is TRBV13 and J usage is TRBJ1-2, with D possibly TRBD1 on 5 matching bases. The sequence came from a woman aged 18-29 years with stable Graves' hyperthyroidism. The CDR3 spells CASSSGTDFYGYTF. The CDR3 nucleotides read TGTGCCAGCAGCTCTGGGACGGATTTCTATGGCTACACCTTC.